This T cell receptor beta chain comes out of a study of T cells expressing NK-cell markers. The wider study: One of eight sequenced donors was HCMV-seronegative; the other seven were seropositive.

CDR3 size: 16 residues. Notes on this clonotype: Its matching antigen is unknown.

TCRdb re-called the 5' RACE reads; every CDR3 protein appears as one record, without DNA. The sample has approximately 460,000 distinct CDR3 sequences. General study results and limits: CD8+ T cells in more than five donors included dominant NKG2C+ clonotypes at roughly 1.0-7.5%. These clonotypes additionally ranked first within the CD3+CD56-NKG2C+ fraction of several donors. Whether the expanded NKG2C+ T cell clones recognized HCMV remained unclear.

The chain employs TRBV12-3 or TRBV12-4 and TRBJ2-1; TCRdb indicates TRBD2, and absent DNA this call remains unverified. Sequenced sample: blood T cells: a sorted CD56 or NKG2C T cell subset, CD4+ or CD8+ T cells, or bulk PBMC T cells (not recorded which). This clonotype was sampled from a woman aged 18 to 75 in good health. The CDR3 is CASRGFPAPLDNEQFF.